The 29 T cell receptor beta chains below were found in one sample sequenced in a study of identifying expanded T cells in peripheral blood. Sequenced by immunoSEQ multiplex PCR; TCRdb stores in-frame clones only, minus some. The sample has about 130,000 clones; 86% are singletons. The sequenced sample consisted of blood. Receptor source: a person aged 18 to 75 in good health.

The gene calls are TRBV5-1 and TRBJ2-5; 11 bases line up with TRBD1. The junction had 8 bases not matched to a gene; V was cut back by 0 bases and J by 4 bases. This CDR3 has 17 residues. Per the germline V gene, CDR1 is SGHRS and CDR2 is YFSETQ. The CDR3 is CASSLGTGGMRGETQYF. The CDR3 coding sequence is TGCGCCAGCAGCTTGGGGACAGGGGGCATGAGGGGAGAGACCCAGTACTTC. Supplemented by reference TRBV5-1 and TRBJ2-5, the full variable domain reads KAGVTQTPRYLIKTRGQQVTLSCSPISGHRSVSWYQQTPGQGLQFLFEYFSETQRNKGNFPGRFSGRQFSNSRSEMNVSTLELGDSALYLCASSLGTGGMRGETQYFGPGTRLLVL.

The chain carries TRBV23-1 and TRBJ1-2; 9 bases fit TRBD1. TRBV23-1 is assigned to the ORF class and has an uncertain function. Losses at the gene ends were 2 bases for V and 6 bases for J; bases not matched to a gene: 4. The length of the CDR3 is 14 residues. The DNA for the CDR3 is TGCGCCAGCAGTCAAGGGGACAGGGTTAATGGCTACACCTTC. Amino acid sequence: CASSQGDRVNGYTF.

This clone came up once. The DNA for the CDR3 is TGCGCCAGCAGCTTGATCGACAAAAACATTCAGTACTTC. Translation gives CASSLIDKNIQYF. V usage is TRBV5-1 and J usage is TRBJ2-4; D is undetermined. V lost 1 base, J lost 3 bases, and 5 bases lay in between. Germline V gives CDR1 SGHRS, CDR2 YFSETQ. This CDR3 spans 13 amino acids. The variable domain in full, with the rest retrieved from reference TRBV5-1 and TRBJ2-4, is KAGVTQTPRYLIKTRGQQVTLSCSPISGHRSVSWYQQTPGQGLQFLFEYFSETQRNKGNFPGRFSGRQFSNSRSEMNVSTLELGDSALYLCASSLIDKNIQYFGAGTRLSVL.

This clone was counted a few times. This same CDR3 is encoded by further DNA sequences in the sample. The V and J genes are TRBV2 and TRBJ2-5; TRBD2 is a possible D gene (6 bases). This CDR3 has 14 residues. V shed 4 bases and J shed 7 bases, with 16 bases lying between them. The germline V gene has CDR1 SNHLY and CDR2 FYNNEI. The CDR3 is CASSAGPPGGTQYF. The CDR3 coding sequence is TGTGCCAGCAGTGCGGGCCCCCCCGGGGGGACCCAGTACTTC.

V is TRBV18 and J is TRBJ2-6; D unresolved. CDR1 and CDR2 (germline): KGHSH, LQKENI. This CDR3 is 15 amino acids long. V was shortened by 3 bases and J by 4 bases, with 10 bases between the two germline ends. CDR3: CASSPYSAGANVLTF. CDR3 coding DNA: TGTGCCAGCTCACCGTATTCGGCCGGGGCCAACGTCCTGACTTTC.

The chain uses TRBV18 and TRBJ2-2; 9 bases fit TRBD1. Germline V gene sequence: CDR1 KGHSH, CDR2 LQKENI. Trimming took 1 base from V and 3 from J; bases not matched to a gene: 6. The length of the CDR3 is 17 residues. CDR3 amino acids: CASSPRVGQGDTGELFF. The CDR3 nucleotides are TGTGCCAGCTCACCACGAGTGGGACAGGGCGACACCGGGGAGCTGTTTTTT.

The CDR3 region has the DNA TGTGCCAGCAGCTTAGTTCTACCTGGCTACACCTTC. This encodes CASSLVLPGYTF. V is TRBV7-9 and J is TRBJ1-2; D is undetermined. There are 12 residues in the CDR3. Germline V gene data show CDR1 as SEHNR and CDR2 as FQNEAQ (reference sequence). The V and J ends lost 1 base and 7 bases respectively, with 7 bases between them.

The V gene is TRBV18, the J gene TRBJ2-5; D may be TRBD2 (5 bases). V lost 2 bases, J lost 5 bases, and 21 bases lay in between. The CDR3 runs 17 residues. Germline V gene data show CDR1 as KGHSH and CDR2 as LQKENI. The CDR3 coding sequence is TGTGCCAGCTCACCATTTAAGGCTAGCCGAAGTCTGGAGACCCAGTACTTC. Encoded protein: CASSPFKASRSLETQYF.

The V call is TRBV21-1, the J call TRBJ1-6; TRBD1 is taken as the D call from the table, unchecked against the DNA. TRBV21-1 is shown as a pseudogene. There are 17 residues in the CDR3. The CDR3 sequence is CASSNGVDRGVNSPLHF. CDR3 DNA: TGTGCCAGCAGCAACGGAGTAGACAGGGGAGTAAACTCACCCCTCCACTTT.

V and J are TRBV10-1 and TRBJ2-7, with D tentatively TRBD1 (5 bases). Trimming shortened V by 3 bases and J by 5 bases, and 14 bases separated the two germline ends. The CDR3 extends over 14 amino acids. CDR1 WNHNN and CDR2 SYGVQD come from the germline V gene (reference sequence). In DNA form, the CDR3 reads TGCGCCAGCAGTGAAGGTCAGGGAAAGAACGAGCAGTACTTC. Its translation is CASSEGQGKNEQYF.

CDR3 sequence reads: CASSEPGLDEQYF. The CDR3 DNA follows: TGCGCCAGCAGTGAGCCAGGGCTCGACGAGCAGTACTTC. The rearrangement uses TRBV10-1 and TRBJ2-7, with D tentatively TRBD1 (5 bases). The CDR3 runs 13 residues. The germline gives CDR1 WNHNN, CDR2 SYGVQD (reference sequence). Trimming removed 2 bases from V and 5 bases from J, with 10 bases in between.

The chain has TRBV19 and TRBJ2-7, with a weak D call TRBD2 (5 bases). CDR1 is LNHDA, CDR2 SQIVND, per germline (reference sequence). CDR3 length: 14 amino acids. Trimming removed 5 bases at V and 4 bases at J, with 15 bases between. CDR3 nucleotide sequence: TGTGCCAGTAGTGCACCGGAATCGGGGTACGAGCAGTACTTC. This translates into CASSAPESGYEQYF.

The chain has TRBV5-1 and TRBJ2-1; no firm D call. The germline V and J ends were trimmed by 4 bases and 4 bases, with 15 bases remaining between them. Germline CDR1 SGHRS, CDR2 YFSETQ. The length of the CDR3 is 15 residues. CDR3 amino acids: CASSPSESKYNEQFF. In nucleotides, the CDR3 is TGCGCCAGCAGCCCAAGCGAGAGCAAATACAATGAGCAGTTCTTC.

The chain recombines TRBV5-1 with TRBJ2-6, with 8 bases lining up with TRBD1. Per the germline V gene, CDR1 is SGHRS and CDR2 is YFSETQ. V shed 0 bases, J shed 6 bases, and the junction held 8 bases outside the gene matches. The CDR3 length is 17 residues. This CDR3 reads CASSLAPQGAEANVLTF. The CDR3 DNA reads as TGCGCCAGCAGCTTGGCCCCGCAGGGGGCGGAGGCCAACGTCCTGACTTTC. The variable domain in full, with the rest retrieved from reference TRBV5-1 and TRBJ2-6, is KAGVTQTPRYLIKTRGQQVTLSCSPISGHRSVSWYQQTPGQGLQFLFEYFSETQRNKGNFPGRFSGRQFSNSRSEMNVSTLELGDSALYLCASSLAPQGAEANVLTFGAGSRLTVL.

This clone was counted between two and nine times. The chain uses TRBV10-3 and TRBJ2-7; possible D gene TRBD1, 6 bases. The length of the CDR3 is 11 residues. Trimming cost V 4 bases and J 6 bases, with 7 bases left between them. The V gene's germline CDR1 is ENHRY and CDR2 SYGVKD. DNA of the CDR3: TGTGCCATCAGTGTCAGGGGCGAGCAGTACTTC. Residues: CAISVRGEQYF.

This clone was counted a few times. In DNA, the CDR3 is TGTGCCAGCAGCCTGGACAGGAACAACGAGCAGTACTTC. Translating gives CASSLDRNNEQYF. The chain joins TRBV11-2 to TRBJ2-7; TRBD1 agrees at 7 bases. This CDR3 has 13 residues. Germline assignment: CDR1 SGHAT and CDR2 FQNNGV. The junction had 6 bases not matched to a gene; V was cut back by 5 bases and J by 5 bases. The whole variable domain, remainder taken from reference TRBV11-2 and TRBJ2-7, is EAGVAQSPRYKIIEKRQSVAFWCNPISGHATLYWYQQILGQGPKLLIQFQNNGVVDDSQLPKDRFSAERLKGVDSTLKIQPAKLEDSAVYLCASSLDRNNEQYFGPGTRLTVT.

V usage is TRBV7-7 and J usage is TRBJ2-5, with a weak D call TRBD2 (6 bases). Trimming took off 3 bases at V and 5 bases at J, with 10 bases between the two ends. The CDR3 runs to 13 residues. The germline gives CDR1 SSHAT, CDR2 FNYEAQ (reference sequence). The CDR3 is CASSFGSGETQYF. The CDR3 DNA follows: TGTGCCAGCAGCTTCGGGAGCGGGGAGACCCAGTACTTC.

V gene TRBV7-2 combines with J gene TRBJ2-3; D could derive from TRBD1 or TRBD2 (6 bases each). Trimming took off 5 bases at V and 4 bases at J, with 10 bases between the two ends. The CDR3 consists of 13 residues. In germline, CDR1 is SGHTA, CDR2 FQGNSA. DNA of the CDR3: TGTGCCAGCAGCCGGAGGGGGTCAGATACGCAGTATTTT. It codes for CASSRRGSDTQYF.

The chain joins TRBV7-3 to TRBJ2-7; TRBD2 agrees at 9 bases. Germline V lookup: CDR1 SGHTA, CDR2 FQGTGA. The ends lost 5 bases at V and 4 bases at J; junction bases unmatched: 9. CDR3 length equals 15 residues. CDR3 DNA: TGTGCCAGCAGCCGAATGGGACTAGCTCAGTACGAGCAGTACTTC. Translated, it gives CASSRMGLAQYEQYF.

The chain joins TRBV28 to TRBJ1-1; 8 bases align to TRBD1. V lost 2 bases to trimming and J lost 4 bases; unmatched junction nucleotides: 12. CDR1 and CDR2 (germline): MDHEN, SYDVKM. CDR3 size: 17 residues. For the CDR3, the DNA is TGTGCCAGCAGTTTAACTACCGCGTGGACAGGGCGCACTGAAGCTTTCTTT. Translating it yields CASSLTTAWTGRTEAFF.

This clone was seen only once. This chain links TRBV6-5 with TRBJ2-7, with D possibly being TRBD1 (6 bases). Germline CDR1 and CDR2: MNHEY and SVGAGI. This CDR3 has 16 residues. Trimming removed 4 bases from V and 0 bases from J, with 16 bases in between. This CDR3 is CASSSHPGQRSYEQYF. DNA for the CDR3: TGTGCCAGCAGTTCCCATCCGGGACAACGCTCCTACGAGCAGTACTTC.

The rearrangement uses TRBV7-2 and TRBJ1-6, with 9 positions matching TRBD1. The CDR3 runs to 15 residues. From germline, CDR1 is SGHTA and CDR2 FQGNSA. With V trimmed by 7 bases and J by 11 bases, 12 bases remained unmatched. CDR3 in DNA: TGTGCCAGCAACCAAGCAGGGACAGGGTGGACACCCCTCCACTTT. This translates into CASNQAGTGWTPLHF. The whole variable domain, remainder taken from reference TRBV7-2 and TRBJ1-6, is GAGVSQSPSNKVTEKGKDVELRCDPISGHTALYWYRQSLGQGLEFLIYFQGNSAPDKSGLPSDRFSAERTGGSVSTLTIQRTQQEDSAVYLCASNQAGTGWTPLHFGNGTRLTVT.

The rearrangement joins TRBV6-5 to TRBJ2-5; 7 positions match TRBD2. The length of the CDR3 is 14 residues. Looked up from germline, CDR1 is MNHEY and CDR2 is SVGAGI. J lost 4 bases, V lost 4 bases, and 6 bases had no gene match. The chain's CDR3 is CASSSSGTTETQYF. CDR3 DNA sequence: TGTGCCAGCAGTTCCTCCGGGACTACAGAGACCCAGTACTTC.

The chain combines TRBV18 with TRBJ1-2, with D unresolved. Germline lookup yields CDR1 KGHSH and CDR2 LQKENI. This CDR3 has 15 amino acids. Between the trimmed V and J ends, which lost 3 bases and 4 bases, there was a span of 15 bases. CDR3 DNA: TGTGCCAGCTCACCCAACCGGTCAGGCTTCTATGGCTACACCTTC. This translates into CASSPNRSGFYGYTF.

The CDR3 DNA follows: TGCGCCAGCAGCTTCTTACCCGGGACAACTTACGAGCAGTACTTC. Protein product: CASSFLPGTTYEQYF. The rearrangement uses TRBV5-1 and TRBJ2-7; tentatively, D is TRBD1 (6 bases). Germline assignment: CDR1 SGHRS and CDR2 YFSETQ. The germline V and J ends were trimmed by 2 bases and 4 bases, with 16 bases remaining between them. This CDR3 is 15 amino acids long.

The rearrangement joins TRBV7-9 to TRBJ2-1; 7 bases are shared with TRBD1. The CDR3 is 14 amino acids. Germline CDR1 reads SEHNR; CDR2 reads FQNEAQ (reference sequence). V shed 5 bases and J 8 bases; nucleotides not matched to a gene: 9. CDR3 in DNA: TGTGCCAGCAGCCCTGAGGGGGCCGTCCATGAGCAGTTCTTC. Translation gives CASSPEGAVHEQFF.

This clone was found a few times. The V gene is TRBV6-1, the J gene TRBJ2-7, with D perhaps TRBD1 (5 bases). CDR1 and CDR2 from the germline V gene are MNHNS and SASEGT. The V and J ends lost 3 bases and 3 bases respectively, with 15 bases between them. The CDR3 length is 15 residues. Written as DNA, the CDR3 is TGTGCCAGCAGTGAGGTTATCGGCAGGGACTACGAGCAGTACTTC. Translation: CASSEVIGRDYEQYF.

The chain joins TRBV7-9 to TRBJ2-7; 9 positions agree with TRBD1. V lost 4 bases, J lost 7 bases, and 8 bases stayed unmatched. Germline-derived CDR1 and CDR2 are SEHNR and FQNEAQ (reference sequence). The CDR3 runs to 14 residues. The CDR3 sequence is CASSWGQGDAEQYF. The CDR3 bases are TGTGCCAGCAGCTGGGGACAGGGCGATGCTGAGCAGTACTTC.

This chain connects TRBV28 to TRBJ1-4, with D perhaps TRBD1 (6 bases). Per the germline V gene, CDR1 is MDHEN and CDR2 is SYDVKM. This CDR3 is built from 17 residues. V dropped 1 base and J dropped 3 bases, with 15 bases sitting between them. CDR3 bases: TGTGCCAGCAGTTTATTTGGGACACGACGAGCTAATGAAAAACTGTTTTTT. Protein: CASSLFGTRRANEKLFF.